Below, 20 T cell receptor beta chains from the same sample are listed, as sequenced in a study of cytomegalovirus exposure and HLA in healthy donors. The PCR had 60 Vbeta and 13 Jbeta primers. The assay was immunoSEQ multiplex PCR, and TCRdb's table has in-frame clones only and misses some. The sample carries around 120,000 clones, 70% to 85% recorded once. The specimen was PBMCs. Receptors originate from a woman in her forties or fifties in good health and CMV-seropositive.

This clone has only a few counts. V and J are TRBV9 and TRBJ2-1; D possibly corresponds to TRBD1 (6 bases). With 2 bases removed from V and 4 bases from J, the gap between germline ends came to 13 bases. The CDR3 runs 15 residues. Per germline, CDR1 SGDLS and CDR2 YYNGEE. The CDR3 here is CASSVHEQGYNEQFF. The CDR3 DNA follows: TGTGCCAGCAGCGTGCACGAACAGGGTTACAATGAGCAGTTCTTC.

This clone was observed a few times. The chain uses TRBV5-5 and TRBJ1-1, with a weak D call TRBD1 (6 bases). CDR3 length: 16 amino acids. Trimming removed 0 bases at V and 0 bases at J, with 12 bases between. CDR1 and CDR2 from the germline V gene are SGHKS and YYEKEE (reference sequence). The CDR3 nucleotides are TGTGCCAGCAGCTTGGCTCTTGACAGGTTGAACACTGAAGCTTTCTTT. Translated: CASSLALDRLNTEAFF.

The chain recombines TRBV10-3 with TRBJ1-6, with 7 positions matching TRBD1. V shed 2 bases and J 10 bases; nucleotides not matched to a gene: 5. The germline V gene encodes CDR1 ENHRY and CDR2 SYGVKD. The CDR3 runs to 14 residues. CDR3 amino acids: CAISEAQGQSPLHF. In DNA form, the CDR3 reads TGTGCCATCAGTGAGGCACAGGGGCAATCACCCCTCCACTTT.

V is TRBV12-2 and J is TRBJ2-7; TRBD2 reflects the table's D call only, with no check against the DNA. TRBV12-2 is shown as a pseudogene. The CDR3 totals 17 residues. The CDR3 spells CASRLAGGSGRDYEQYF. CDR3 nucleotides: TGTGCAAGTCGCTTAGCAGGGGGTAGCGGGAGGGACTACGAGCAGTACTTC.

This sequence joins TRBV19 and TRBJ1-4; the D gene is possibly TRBD1 (6 bases). The CDR3 length is 16 residues. The V and J ends lost 6 bases and 0 bases respectively, with 14 bases between them. CDR1 and CDR2 from the germline V gene are LNHDA and SQIVND (reference sequence). The CDR3 spells CASRTPGTPTNEKLFF. In nucleotides, the CDR3 is TGTGCCAGTAGGACGCCCGGGACACCAACTAATGAAAAACTGTTTTTT.

V is TRBV7-2 and J is TRBJ2-1; tentatively, D is TRBD1 (5 bases). V lost 4 bases to trimming and J lost 1 base, with 8 bases between them. Germline-derived CDR1 and CDR2 are SGHTA and FQGNSA. The CDR3 loop spans 14 amino acids. CDR3 loop: CASSSGPSYNEQFF. As DNA, the CDR3 is TGTGCCAGCAGCTCAGGGCCGTCCTACAATGAGCAGTTCTTC.

The chain combines TRBV2 with TRBJ1-2; 7 nucleotides match TRBD1. This CDR3 is built from 15 residues. Germline assignment: CDR1 SNHLY and CDR2 FYNNEI. V shed 2 bases, J shed 0 bases, and the junction held 3 bases outside the gene matches. The CDR3 nucleotides read TGTGCCAGCAGTGAATATCAGGGGGCTAACTATGGCTACACCTTC. Translating it yields CASSEYQGANYGYTF.

This clone has a handful of counts. V usage is TRBV29-1 and J usage is TRBJ1-2, with D possibly being TRBD1 (5 bases). V lost 7 bases to trimming and J lost 4 bases, with 13 bases between them. The CDR3 is 12 amino acids. Germline V lookup: CDR1 SQVTM, CDR2 ANQGSEA. The CDR3 is CSAMTDFYGYTF. As DNA, the CDR3 is TGCAGCGCCATGACAGACTTCTATGGCTACACCTTC.

This clone has just a few counts. CDR3: CASSVARQPGNTIYF. The CDR3 DNA reads as TGTGCCAGCAGTGTGGCTAGGCAGCCGGGAAACACCATATATTTT. The chain couples TRBV2 to TRBJ1-3; unclear D gene. This CDR3 has 15 amino acids. V shed 4 bases and J shed 4 bases, with 14 bases lying between them. Germline V lookup: CDR1 SNHLY, CDR2 FYNNEI. Supplemented by reference TRBV2 and TRBJ1-3, the full variable domain reads EPEVTQTPSHQVTQMGQEVILRCVPISNHLYFYWYRQILGQKVEFLVSFYNNEISEKSEIFDDQFSVERPDGSNFTLKIRSTKLEDSAMYFCASSVARQPGNTIYFGEGSWLTVV.

The CDR3 bases are TGCGCCAGCAGCTGGGGGGAGGGCGTGAAAGAGACCCAGTACTTC. Protein product: CASSWGEGVKETQYF. This sequence joins TRBV5-1 and TRBJ2-5; 7 bases agree with TRBD2. J lost 3 bases, V lost 3 bases, and 8 bases had no gene match. Germline V gene data show CDR1 as SGHRS and CDR2 as YFSETQ. The CDR3 runs 15 residues.

The CDR3 nucleotides are TGTGCCATCAGCGCTGCGGGGGAACAGTACTTC. This codes for CAISAAGEQYF. The rearrangement joins TRBV10-3 to TRBJ2-7; 7 nucleotides align to TRBD2. The junction had 6 bases not matched to a gene; V was cut back by 6 bases and J by 10 bases. This CDR3 region has 11 residues. Looked up from germline, CDR1 is ENHRY and CDR2 is SYGVKD.

The rearrangement links TRBV27 to TRBJ1-1; 7 bases map to TRBD1. Germline V gene lookup returns CDR1 MNHEY and CDR2 SMNVEV (reference sequence). CDR3 size: 14 residues. Losses at the gene ends were 5 bases for V and 1 base for J; bases not matched to a gene: 4. CDR3 sequence (DNA): TGTGCCAGCAGTAGACGGACAGGGAACACTGAAGCTTTCTTT. Its protein is CASSRRTGNTEAFF.

This chain joins TRBV5-1 and TRBJ2-5; D is ambiguous. The CDR3 spans 15 residues. CDR1 and CDR2 (germline): SGHRS, YFSETQ. Trimming took 1 base from V and 2 from J, leaving 12 bases between them. CDR3 DNA sequence: TGCGCCAGCAGCTTGTCGCCCGGAGCGCAAGAGACCCAGTACTTC. This encodes CASSLSPGAQETQYF.

CDR3 residues: CASTRQGGSANYGYTF. CDR3 nucleotides: TGTGCCAGCACCCGACAGGGGGGCAGTGCTAACTATGGCTACACCTTC. The chain carries TRBV27 and TRBJ1-2; TRBD1 aligns across 9 bases. J lost 0 bases, V lost 7 bases, and 9 bases had no gene match. CDR1 is MNHEY and CDR2 is SMNVEV in the germline V gene (reference sequence). The CDR3 sequence is 16 residues long.

In its sample, this clone was seen a few times. The J gene is TRBJ2-7, the V gene TRBV5-1, with TRBD1 matching over 8 bases. The CDR3 sequence is 14 residues long. The V gene end was trimmed by 2 bases and the J gene end by 3 bases; junction bases not matched to a gene: 4. CDR1 is SGHRS, CDR2 YFSETQ, per germline. The CDR3 nucleotides read TGCGCCAGCAGCTTAGACAGGGGTAACTACGAGCAGTACTTC. Its protein is CASSLDRGNYEQYF.

The chain is built from TRBV4-2 and TRBJ2-7; 11 bases fit TRBD2. Germline trimming cut 0 bases from V and 1 base from J; bases unmatched to any gene: 5. This CDR3 spans 17 amino acids. The germline V gene has CDR1 LGHNA and CDR2 YNFKEQ. CDR3 DNA: TGTGCCAGCAGCCAAGATTCGACTAGCGGGGCGTCCTACGAGCAGTACTTC. It yields the protein CASSQDSTSGASYEQYF.

V and J are TRBV9 and TRBJ2-1, with D hard to call. Per germline, CDR1 SGDLS and CDR2 YYNGEE. The germline V and J ends were trimmed by 5 bases and 5 bases, with 11 bases remaining between them. The CDR3 loop spans 13 amino acids. CDR3 protein: CASSKNANNEQFF. The CDR3 DNA is TGTGCCAGCAGTAAAAATGCGAACAATGAGCAGTTCTTC.

The chain joins TRBV5-4 to TRBJ1-1; perhaps TRBD1 as D (5 bases). Trimming took off 5 bases at V and 5 bases at J, with 13 bases between the two ends. CDR3 length: 13 residues. Germline V gene lookup returns CDR1 SGHNT and CDR2 YYREEE (reference sequence). CDR3 in amino acids: CASRPGGGTEAFF. The CDR3 nucleotides read TGTGCCAGCAGACCCGGTGGGGGGACTGAAGCTTTCTTT.

The sample holds a few counts of this clone. The chain is built from TRBV5-4 and TRBJ2-1; TRBD2 matches at 11 bases. This CDR3 is 16 amino acids long. J was trimmed by 1 base and V by 3 bases; bases with no gene match: 3. Germline CDR1 SGHNT, CDR2 YYREEE (reference sequence). DNA for the CDR3: TGTGCCAGCAGCTCCGGGACTAGCGGTTCCTACAATGAGCAGTTCTTC. Translated: CASSSGTSGSYNEQFF.

The chain employs TRBV6-5 and TRBJ1-1; the D gene is possibly TRBD1 (6 bases). CDR3 length equals 14 residues. Germline assignment: CDR1 MNHEY and CDR2 SVGAGI. V was cut by 0 bases and J by 1 base, with 6 bases left in between. CDR3 nucleotide sequence: TGTGCCAGCAGTTACTCAGGGGGGAACACTGAAGCTTTCTTT. Encoded protein: CASSYSGGNTEAFF.